This T cell receptor (beta chain) was sequenced for a study of T-cell reconstitution after alpha-beta-depleted transplantation in children. Study results and caveats: T-cell counts and diversity were attributed mostly to newly produced T cells one year after transplant.

Unique molecular identifiers were used to barcode this TCRbeta library. TCRdb reanalysed the PCR reads using MiXCR and keeps one entry per CDR3 protein. The sample yields about 420,000 distinct CDR3 sequences, around 15% seen once. Germline V lookup: CDR1 LNHDA, CDR2 SQIVND (reference sequence). This CDR3 region has 14 residues. The germline V and J ends were trimmed by 5 bases and 5 bases, with 16 bases remaining between them. Notes on this clonotype: The antigen is not known.

The chain has TRBV19 and TRBJ2-7; D assignment may be TRBD1 or TRBD2 (5 bases each). The source was PBMCs, mostly from graft donor cells, collected 360 days after TCRalphabeta/CD19-depleted stem cell transplant. This sequence was found in a boy under two years old who had a stem cell transplant for Wiskott-Aldrich syndrome, so the T cells may come from the graft donor. CDR3 region: CASSLYTGGNEQYF. CDR3 nucleotides: TGTGCCAGTAGTTTGTACACAGGAGGCAACGAGCAGTACTTC.